Presented here are 29 T cell receptor beta chains from one specimen sequenced in a study of shared clonotypes between healthy human individuals. The protocol was immunoSEQ multiplex PCR, while the TCRdb copy is restricted to in-frame clones and leaves out a portion. Of about 960,000 clones in the sample, 60% to 85% were seen once. Sequencing used memory CD4+ T cells sorted from blood. Subset noted: CD45RA-negative fraction. These receptors were taken from a man aged 18 to 30 in good health.

Remarks on this clone: With a much larger clone just one base away, this may be a read error. The sample holds other DNA sequences that translate to the same CDR3. The chain uses TRBV25-1 and TRBJ1-1; D is perhaps TRBD1 (5 bases). CDR1 and CDR2 (germline): MGHDK, SYGVNS. This CDR3 region has 14 residues. V was clipped by 3 bases and J by 6 bases, with 14 bases between them. The CDR3 DNA reads TGTGCCAGCAGTGAGACAGCCCCAGGAGCTGAAGCTTTCTTT. Protein product: CASSETAPGAEAFF.

The chain employs TRBV5-1 and TRBJ1-1; D may be TRBD1 (6 bases). Trimming took off 4 bases at V and 10 bases at J, with 17 bases between the two ends. The CDR3 contains 13 residues. Germline CDR1 is SGHRS and CDR2 is YFSETQ. CDR3 protein: CASSPDRIEGAFF. As DNA, the CDR3 is TGCGCCAGCAGCCCGGACAGAATTGAGGGAGCTTTCTTT.

The rearrangement uses TRBV10-3 and TRBJ2-7, with TRBD2 matching over 12 bases. V shed 10 bases and J 1 base; nucleotides not matched to a gene: 5. Germline V gene lookup returns CDR1 ENHRY and CDR2 SYGVKD. The CDR3 spans 14 residues. The CDR3 sequence is CATTTSGGSYEQYF. For the CDR3, the DNA is TGTGCCACCACTACTAGCGGGGGGTCCTACGAGCAGTACTTC.

The J gene is TRBJ1-5, the V gene TRBV5-6; tentative D call: TRBD1 (6 bases). This CDR3 spans 15 amino acids. CDR1 and CDR2 from the germline V gene are SGHDT and YYEEEE. V lost 4 bases, J lost 3 bases, and 14 bases lay in between. The CDR3 is CASSRRRDNNQPQHF. CDR3 in DNA: TGTGCCAGCAGCCGCCGCCGGGACAACAATCAGCCCCAGCATTTT.

This chain joins TRBV11-2 and TRBJ2-7; D not certain. Germline-derived CDR1 and CDR2 are SGHAT and FQNNGV. CDR3 length: 12 amino acids. Trimming took 2 bases from V and 9 from J, leaving 11 bases between them. The CDR3: CASSLSGGRQYF. CDR3 in DNA: TGTGCCAGCAGCTTAAGTGGCGGAAGGCAGTACTTC.

This chain connects TRBV11-2 to TRBJ1-6; TRBD1 agrees at 7 bases. V was clipped by 5 bases and J by 4 bases; unmatched bases: 8. The length of the CDR3 is 16 residues. CDR1 is SGHAT, CDR2 FQNNGV, per germline. This CDR3 reads CASSGGGQRYNSPLHF. CDR3 DNA sequence: TGTGCCAGCAGCGGGGGGGGACAGCGGTATAATTCACCCCTCCACTTT.

A note on this clone: In the same sample, other DNA sequences code for this CDR3. The chain joins TRBV30 to TRBJ1-6; D is ambiguous. The CDR3 is 15 amino acids. Germline loops: CDR1 GTSNPN, CDR2 SVGIG (reference sequence). With 0 bases removed from V and 3 bases from J, the gap between germline ends came to 9 bases. The DNA for the CDR3 is TGTGCCTGGAGTGTAGCCGGATTCTATAATTCACCCCTCCACTTT. Translating it yields CAWSVAGFYNSPLHF.

The rearrangement joins TRBV2 to TRBJ1-1, with no clear D. Germline assignment: CDR1 SNHLY and CDR2 FYNNEI. Trimming stripped 6 bases from V and 6 bases from J, with 20 bases between. The CDR3 spans 15 residues. Here the CDR3 reads CASRLASGSVSEAFF. CDR3 bases: TGTGCCAGCAGACTAGCCTCGGGCAGCGTGTCTGAAGCTTTCTTT.

The chain uses TRBV2 and TRBJ1-3; D is possibly TRBD1 (5 bases). CDR3 length: 16 residues. V was pared by 4 bases and J by 4 bases, with 17 bases between. Germline V gene lookup returns CDR1 SNHLY and CDR2 FYNNEI. The CDR3, as DNA: TGTGCCAGCAGTGTAGACAGCTCCCGCTCCGGAAACACCATATATTTT. It translates to CASSVDSSRSGNTIYF.

The chain combines TRBV7-6 with TRBJ2-3; D remains ambiguous. Per the germline V gene, CDR1 is SGHVS and CDR2 is FNYEAQ. Deletions cut 1 base from V and 5 bases from J, with 4 bases between. The CDR3 spans 12 residues. Here the CDR3 reads CASSLVGDTQYF. DNA of the CDR3: TGTGCCAGCAGCTTAGTCGGAGATACGCAGTATTTT.

The CDR3 DNA sequence: TGTGCCAGCAGCTTCCAGGGGTTCATCTACGAGCAGTACTTC. Its translation is CASSFQGFIYEQYF. The J gene is TRBJ2-7, the V gene TRBV11-2; TRBD1 is a possible D gene (6 bases). V lost 3 bases and J 3 bases, leaving 12 bases between the germline ends. The CDR3 has 14 residues. Germline CDR1 reads SGHAT; CDR2 reads FQNNGV.

This sequence joins TRBV30 and TRBJ1-2; D is undetermined. This CDR3 spans 13 amino acids. Trimming took 4 bases from V and 1 from J, leaving 10 bases between them. Looked up from germline, CDR1 is GTSNPN and CDR2 is SVGIG (reference sequence). In nucleotides, the CDR3 is TGTGCCTGGAATGGCGGGATTAACTATGGCTACACCTTC. Its translation is CAWNGGINYGYTF.

The chain recombines TRBV19 with TRBJ2-2; D remains unclear. V lost 4 bases and J lost 12, with 9 bases in between. The CDR3 runs to 11 residues. Germline values: CDR1 LNHDA, CDR2 SQIVND (reference sequence). Written as DNA, the CDR3 is TGTGCCAGTAGTACCCCACCGCAGCTGTTTTTT. It encodes CASSTPPQLFF.

The chain combines TRBV27 with TRBJ2-3; 9 bases are shared with TRBD2. This CDR3 has 16 residues. Germline CDR1 and CDR2: MNHEY and SMNVEV (reference sequence). The V and J ends lost 6 bases and 4 bases, in that order; junction bases with no gene match: 11. The CDR3 nucleotides are TGTGCCAGCAGCTCCTCAGCGGGAGGATGGTCAGATACGCAGTATTTT. It codes for CASSSSAGGWSDTQYF.

The count of this clone is one. The sample has other DNA sequences that encode this CDR3 too. The chain has TRBV9 and TRBJ2-5; weak D call: TRBD2 (6 bases). V lost 3 bases, J lost 1 base, and 10 bases lay in between. Germline V gene sequence: CDR1 SGDLS, CDR2 YYNGEE. CDR3 size: 14 residues. The CDR3 protein is CASSAGLTQETQYF. CDR3 DNA sequence: TGTGCCAGCAGCGCGGGACTGACCCAAGAGACCCAGTACTTC. Drawing the rest from reference TRBV9 and TRBJ2-5, the complete variable domain is DSGVTQTPKHLITATGQRVTLRCSPRSGDLSVYWYQQSLDQGLQFLIQYYNGEERAKGNILERFSAQQFPDLHSELNLSSLELGDSALYFCASSAGLTQETQYFGPGTRLLVL.

This clone turned up a few times. One end of the junction is discordant with germline, which a read error may explain. The J gene is TRBJ2-2, the V gene TRBV7-7, with D maybe TRBD1 (5 bases). This CDR3 is built from 15 residues. Per germline, CDR1 SSHAT and CDR2 FNYEAQ (reference sequence). The DNA of the CDR3 is TGTGCTAGCAGCCAGACAGCCACTACGACCGGGGAGCTGTTTTTT. Translation: CASSQTATTTGELFF.

The chain combines TRBV19 with TRBJ1-1, with 7 positions matching TRBD1. Germline assignment: CDR1 LNHDA and CDR2 SQIVND (reference sequence). This CDR3 region has 16 residues. V lost 7 bases to trimming and J lost 5 bases; unmatched junction nucleotides: 16. The CDR3 coding sequence is TGTGCCAGTACCCCCGGCGACAGGGATAGATGGACTGAAGCTTTCTTT. It specifies CASTPGDRDRWTEAFF.

A word on this clone: This CDR3 is also generated by other DNA sequences in the sample. The chain links TRBV5-1 to TRBJ2-3, with 11 bases lining up with TRBD2. Germline values: CDR1 SGHRS, CDR2 YFSETQ. V gave up 4 bases and J gave up 1 base; unmatched junction bases: 2. The CDR3 has 15 amino acids. The CDR3 bases are TGCGCCAGCAGCACACTAGCGGGGGGCACAGATACGCAGTATTTT. Its translation: CASSTLAGGTDTQYF.

The chain links TRBV30 to TRBJ1-2, with 11 positions matching TRBD1. The junction had 2 bases not matched to a gene; V was cut back by 5 bases and J by 3 bases. Looked up from germline, CDR1 is GTSNPN and CDR2 is SVGIG (reference sequence). The CDR3 is 13 amino acids. The CDR3 is CAWGDRGDYGYTF. The CDR3, as DNA: TGTGCCTGGGGGGACAGGGGGGACTATGGCTACACCTTC.

The chain has TRBV5-8 and TRBJ2-2, with 7 bases that match TRBD1. The CDR3 is made up of 15 amino acids. Germline CDR1 SGHTS, CDR2 YDEGEE. Trimming at V came to 7 bases and at J to 6 bases, leaving 12 bases not matched to a gene. The CDR3 sequence is CASSRGQKMAGELFF. The DNA for the CDR3 is TGTGCCAGCTCACGGGGACAGAAAATGGCCGGGGAGCTGTTTTTT.

This chain connects TRBV7-9 to TRBJ2-7; TRBD1 agrees at 11 bases. Germline lookup yields CDR1 SEHNR and CDR2 FQNEAQ (reference sequence). V lost 5 bases and J lost 3; bases outside the gene matches: 12. The CDR3 extends over 17 amino acids. CDR3 sequence reads: CASSLIKGTGGHYEQYF. The CDR3 DNA sequence: TGTGCCAGCAGCCTCATAAAGGGGACAGGGGGGCACTACGAGCAGTACTTC.

This chain uses TRBV19 with TRBJ2-7; 7 bases agree with TRBD1. Germline V CDR1 and CDR2: LNHDA, SQIVND (reference sequence). The CDR3 is 14 residues long. V trimming: 6 bases; J trimming: 5 bases; junction bases outside the gene matches: 10. The CDR3 sequence: CASSIQGTGNEQYF. The CDR3 bases are TGTGCCAGTAGCATACAGGGGACCGGTAACGAGCAGTACTTC.

The chain recombines TRBV6-1 with TRBJ2-1; no clear D. Germline CDR1 and CDR2: MNHNS and SASEGT. The CDR3 runs to 13 residues. Trimming removed 5 bases at V and 2 bases at J, with 7 bases between. As DNA, the CDR3 is TGTGCCAGCAGTTCCCTTCCCTACAATGAGCAGTTCTTC. It specifies CASSSLPYNEQFF.

This clone has a handful of counts. V and J are TRBV5-4 and TRBJ2-1; unclear D gene. With 4 bases removed from V and 2 bases from J, the gap between germline ends came to 4 bases. CDR3 size: 12 residues. Looked up from germline, CDR1 is SGHNT and CDR2 is YYREEE (reference sequence). CDR3 residues: CASSAAYNEQFF. CDR3 coding DNA: TGTGCCAGCAGCGCTGCCTACAATGAGCAGTTCTTC. Looking up the rest from reference TRBV5-4 and TRBJ2-1 gives the full variable domain: ETGVTQSPTHLIKTRGQQVTLRCSSQSGHNTVSWYQQALGQGPQFIFQYYREEENGRGNFPPRFSGLQFPNYSSELNVNALELDDSALYLCASSAAYNEQFFGPGTRLTVL.

This clone was seen once. The J gene is TRBJ2-2, the V gene TRBV7-9; D uncertain. Trimming left V 5 bases short and J 7 bases short, with 11 bases between. The CDR3 totals 13 residues. Germline assignment: CDR1 SEHNR and CDR2 FQNEAQ (reference sequence). The CDR3 coding sequence is TGTGCCAGCAGCCCCCTTAGCAGCGGGGAGCTGTTTTTT. Residues: CASSPLSSGELFF.

The V call is TRBV25-1, the J call TRBJ1-4; 10 bases align to TRBD1. Looked up from germline, CDR1 is MGHDK and CDR2 is SYGVNS. The CDR3 consists of 14 residues. The J segment lost 5 bases and the V segment lost 4 bases, leaving 1 base of the junction unmatched. CDR3 DNA: TGTGCCAGCAGTGCGGACAGGGGGAATGAAAAACTGTTTTTT. It codes for CASSADRGNEKLFF. Filled out from reference TRBV25-1 and TRBJ1-4, the complete variable domain reads EADIYQTPRYLVIGTGKKITLECSQTMGHDKMYWYQQDPGMELHLIHYSYGVNSTEKGDLSSESTVSRIRTEHFPLTLESARPSHTSQYLCASSADRGNEKLFFGSGTQLSVL.

V is TRBV5-1 and J is TRBJ1-5; a weak D match, TRBD1 (5 bases). Germline CDR1 is SGHRS and CDR2 is YFSETQ. Trimming removed 4 bases at V and 7 bases at J, with 15 bases between. This CDR3 contains 14 residues. CDR3 DNA: TGCGCCAGCAGCCCGGGGCCACCGGAACAGCCCCAGCATTTT. This sequence encodes CASSPGPPEQPQHF.

This CDR3 reads CASSHQTGEQYF. The CDR3 bases are TGTGCCAGCTCACACCAAACTGGGGAGCAGTACTTC. This sequence joins TRBV18 and TRBJ2-7; D is unresolved. Germline V gene data show CDR1 as KGHSH and CDR2 as LQKENI. The CDR3 runs 12 residues. Trimming removed 4 bases at V and 7 bases at J, with 11 bases between.

The CDR3 protein is CASSQRDSPNQPQHF. The CDR3 nucleotides are TGTGCCAGCAGCCAAAGGGACAGCCCCAATCAGCCCCAGCATTTT. The genes are TRBV5-6 and TRBJ1-5; 7 nucleotides line up with TRBD1. Germline CDR1 SGHDT, CDR2 YYEEEE. CDR3 length equals 15 residues. J gave up 3 bases and V 4 bases, and 7 bases lay outside the gene matches. Full variable domain (outside the CDR3, taken from reference TRBV5-6 and TRBJ1-5): DAGVTQSPTHLIKTRGQQVTLRCSPKSGHDTVSWYQQALGQGPQFIFQYYEEEERQRGNFPDRFSGHQFPNYSSELNVNALLLGDSALYLCASSQRDSPNQPQHFGDGTRLSIL.